A single sample is the source of the 7 T cell receptor beta chains below, sequenced in a study of blood T cells in healthy people across ages. Alongside a J-beta primer mix, a sample-barcoded 5' primer served in a second PCR lasting roughly 6 to 11 cycles. TCRdb fed the 5' RACE reads into MiXCR, producing one record per CDR3 protein. The data show some 1.7 million distinct CDR3 sequences, roughly 27% seen once. The sample was blood. The receptors were gathered from a young woman in good health.

This clonotype was seen a handful of times. The genes are TRBV4-1 and TRBJ1-5, with a weak D call TRBD1 (6 bases). The V end was cut by 1 base, the J end by 2 bases, with 9 bases between. CDR3 length equals 15 residues. Per the germline V gene, CDR1 is MGHRA and CDR2 is YSYEKL. CDR3 nucleotide sequence: TGCGCCAGCAGCCAAGTCCCAGGGGGCAATCAGCCCCAGCATTTT. Protein sequence: CASSQVPGGNQPQHF.

The rearrangement uses TRBV18 and TRBJ2-1; D might be TRBD1 (6 bases). This CDR3 contains 15 residues. CDR1 and CDR2 from the germline V gene are KGHSH and LQKENI. The germline V and J ends were trimmed by 3 bases and 8 bases, with 17 bases remaining between them. The DNA of the CDR3 is TGTGCCAGCTCACCCGGACAGTTTCCGTTCTATGAGCAGTTCTTC. Its translation is CASSPGQFPFYEQFF.

The rearrangement uses TRBV11-2 and TRBJ2-1, with TRBD2 matching over 7 bases. The J segment lost 4 bases and the V segment lost 1 base, leaving 19 bases of the junction unmatched. Germline CDR1 is SGHAT and CDR2 is FQNNGV. This CDR3 is built from 20 residues. The CDR3, as DNA: TGTGCCAGCAGCTTAGGAAGGTTGGGCGGGAGACCTAGCCCTTACAATGAGCAGTTCTTC. It translates to CASSLGRLGGRPSPYNEQFF.

In nucleotides, the CDR3 is TGTGCCACTGCCGGGGTGCGAGACACTGAAGCTTTCTTT. It codes for CATAGVRDTEAFF. The V gene is TRBV21-1, the J gene TRBJ1-1; the table gives TRBD1 as D, unverified against the DNA. TRBV21-1 is listed as a pseudogene. CDR3 length equals 13 residues.

This chain links TRBV6-5 with TRBJ1-4, with D uncertain. The ends were cut back, 2 bases at V and 7 bases at J, with 8 bases in the middle. This CDR3 is built from 13 residues. The V gene's germline CDR1 is MNHEY and CDR2 SVGAGI. The CDR3, as DNA: TGTGCCAGCAGTTACGGGGTTGGTGAAAAACTGTTTTTT. Its translation is CASSYGVGEKLFF.

To note about this clonotype: A much larger clone differs from this one at a single base, so this may be a read error. The chain links TRBV29-1 to TRBJ1-2, with TRBD1 as a possible D gene (6 bases). This CDR3 is 13 amino acids long. V was shortened by 6 bases and J by 2 bases, with 13 bases between the two germline ends. Germline V gene data show CDR1 as SQVTM and CDR2 as ANQGSEA. The CDR3 sequence is CSVARQANYGYTF. The CDR3 nucleotides read TGCAGCGTCGCCCGACAGGCAAACTATGGCTACACCTTC. Drawing the rest from reference TRBV29-1 and TRBJ1-2, the complete variable domain is SAVISQKPSRDICQRGTSLTIQCQVDSQVTMMFWYRQQPGQSLTLIATANQGSEATYESGFVIDKFPISRPNLTFSTLTVSNMSPEDSSIYLCSVARQANYGYTFGSGTRLTVV.

This clonotype came up a few times. V is TRBV5-1 and J is TRBJ2-5, with TRBD2 as a possible D gene (5 bases). The germline V and J ends were trimmed by 4 bases and 9 bases, with 13 bases remaining between them. Per germline, CDR1 SGHRS and CDR2 YFSETQ. CDR3 size: 12 residues. The CDR3 spells CASSADLEAQYF. The CDR3 nucleotides read TGCGCCAGCAGCGCGGACCTGGAGGCCCAGTACTTC.